This T cell receptor beta chain was obtained from a study of vaccination effects on CD4 cells after COVID-19. Study outcomes and limitations: Clones that were induced by infection or by vaccine showed marked contraction late after vaccination.

Ahead of sequencing, the ViraFEST assay grew antigen-specific CD4+ T cells using viral peptide pools. It was after 10 days of culture that CD4+ T cells were isolated. The person's infection with SARS-CoV-2, confirmed by PCR, took place between March and December 2020. Trimming left V 4 bases short and J 1 base short, with 14 bases between. Germline assignment: CDR1 SGHNT and CDR2 YYREEE (reference sequence). The CDR3 loop spans 15 amino acids. Concerning this clone: What it binds is not known.

Libraries were prepared by immunoSEQ multiplex PCR; TCRdb keeps only in-frame clonotypes and omits some of them. The sample includes about 70,000 clones, 73% seen only once; the top ten take over 4.5%. This TCR derives from a human donor who had a prior SARS-CoV-2 infection. The sequenced sample was CD4+ T cells from PBMCs cultured with HIV peptides, obtained before COVID-19 vaccination. Subset: HIV-1 Nef peptide pool negative control/reference culture. V gene TRBV5-4 combines with J gene TRBJ2-5; possibly TRBD2 for D (5 bases). The CDR3 loop reads CASSKKVAGQETQYF. CDR3 in DNA: TGTGCCAGCAGCAAAAAGGTGGCGGGCCAAGAGACCCAGTACTTC.